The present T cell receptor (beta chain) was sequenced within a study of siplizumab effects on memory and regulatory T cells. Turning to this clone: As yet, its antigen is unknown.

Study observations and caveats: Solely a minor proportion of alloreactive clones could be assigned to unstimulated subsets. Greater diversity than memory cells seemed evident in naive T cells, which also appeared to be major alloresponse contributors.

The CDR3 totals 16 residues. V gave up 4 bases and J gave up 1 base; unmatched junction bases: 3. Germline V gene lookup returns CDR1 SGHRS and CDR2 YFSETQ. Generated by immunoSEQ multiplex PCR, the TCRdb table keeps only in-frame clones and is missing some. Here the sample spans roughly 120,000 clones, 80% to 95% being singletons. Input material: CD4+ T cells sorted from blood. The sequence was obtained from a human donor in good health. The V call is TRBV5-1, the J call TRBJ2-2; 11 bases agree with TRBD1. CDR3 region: CASSPGTGGNTGELFF. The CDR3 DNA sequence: TGCGCCAGCAGCCCCGGGACAGGGGGGAACACCGGGGAGCTGTTTTTT.